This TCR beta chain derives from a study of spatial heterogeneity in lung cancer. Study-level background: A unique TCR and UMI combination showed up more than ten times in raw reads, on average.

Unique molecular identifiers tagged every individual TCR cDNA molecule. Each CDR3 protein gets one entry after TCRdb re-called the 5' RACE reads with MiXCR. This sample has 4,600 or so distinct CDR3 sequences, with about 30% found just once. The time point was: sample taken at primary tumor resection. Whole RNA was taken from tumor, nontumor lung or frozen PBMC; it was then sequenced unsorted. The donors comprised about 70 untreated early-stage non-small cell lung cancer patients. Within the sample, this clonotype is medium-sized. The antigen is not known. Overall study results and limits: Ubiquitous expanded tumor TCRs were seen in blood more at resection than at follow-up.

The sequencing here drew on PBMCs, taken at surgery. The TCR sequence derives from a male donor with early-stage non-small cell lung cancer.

In DNA, the CDR3 is TGTGCCAGTAGTCTCGACAGGGGTGCGACCCAGTACTTC. Protein product: CASSLDRGATQYF. The chain uses TRBV19 and TRBJ2-5; 8 bases fit TRBD1. The CDR3 spans 13 residues. Germline lookup yields CDR1 LNHDA and CDR2 SQIVND (reference sequence). V dropped 5 bases and J dropped 7; count of bases not matched to a gene: 6.